These 24 T cell receptor beta chains were sequenced from one sample in a study of CD8+ T cells in alopecia areata. Sequencing relied on a cDNA template that was reverse transcribed from extracted RNA. Measured with immunoSEQ multiplex PCR; TCRdb has only the in-frame clones, and not every one. The table lists 160,000 or so clones, about 72% of them singletons. The specimen was CD8+ T cells sorted from blood, collected at week 0. These receptors all come from a human donor with alopecia areata.

The chain recombines TRBV2 with TRBJ2-7; TRBD2 agrees at 12 bases. The CDR3 is 16 amino acids. The J segment lost 4 bases and the V segment lost 4 bases, leaving 8 bases of the junction unmatched. Germline V gene sequence: CDR1 SNHLY, CDR2 FYNNEI. The CDR3 spells CASSGPTSGGGYEQYF. The DNA of the CDR3 is TGTGCCAGCAGTGGACCGACTAGCGGGGGCGGATACGAGCAGTACTTC.

This chain uses TRBV15 with TRBJ2-2; D may match TRBD1 or TRBD2 (6 bases each). Germline-derived CDR1 and CDR2 are LNHNV and YYDKDF (reference sequence). V gave up 8 bases and J gave up 5 bases, with 15 bases separating them. The CDR3 extends over 14 amino acids. The CDR3 DNA sequence: TGTGCCACCGGGGGGCAGATGGAGACCGGGGAGCTGTTTTTT. Its translation is CATGGQMETGELFF.

This chain uses TRBV6-1 with TRBJ1-6; no firm D call. There are 16 residues in the CDR3. Germline V lookup: CDR1 MNHNS, CDR2 SASEGT. V was pared by 1 base and J by 3 bases, with 10 bases between. The CDR3 DNA reads as TGTGCCAGCAGTGAAGGTGGAGGAGACTATAATTCACCCCTCCACTTT. This gives the protein CASSEGGGDYNSPLHF.

This clone was seen only once. This rearrangement joins TRBV30 to TRBJ2-7; D may correspond to TRBD1 or TRBD2 (5 bases each). This CDR3 contains 12 residues. Germline CDR1 reads GTSNPN; CDR2 reads SVGIG (reference sequence). V was pared by 8 bases and J by 2 bases, with 13 bases between. In nucleotides, the CDR3 is TGTGCCCTAGGGGACGGCCCCTACGAGCAGTACTTC. Residues: CALGDGPYEQYF.

J is TRBJ1-3 and V is TRBV6-5; no clear D gene. The V gene lost 6 bases and the J gene lost 3 bases, with 6 bases spanning the gap. Looked up from germline, CDR1 is MNHEY and CDR2 is SVGAGI. This CDR3 region has 12 residues. The CDR3 coding sequence is TGTGCCAGCAGCAAGAATGGAAACACCATATATTTT. The encoded protein is CASSKNGNTIYF.

The chain joins TRBV25-1 to TRBJ2-5; 7 bases are shared with TRBD1. V gave up 6 bases and J gave up 5 bases; unmatched junction bases: 0. Germline CDR1 MGHDK, CDR2 SYGVNS. CDR3 length: 11 amino acids. The CDR3 sequence: CASRQGETQYF. The CDR3, as DNA: TGTGCCAGCAGACAGGGGGAGACCCAGTACTTC.

The V and J genes are TRBV2 and TRBJ1-2, with 8 bases that match TRBD1. V was clipped by 4 bases and J by 6 bases; unmatched bases: 13. CDR3 length: 16 residues. Germline CDR1 reads SNHLY; CDR2 reads FYNNEI. The CDR3 nucleotides read TGTGCCAGCAGTGGGAACTATCAAGGACAGGGAAATGGCTACACCTTC. Its translation: CASSGNYQGQGNGYTF.

This chain connects TRBV30 to TRBJ1-3; no definite D call. CDR1 and CDR2 (germline): GTSNPN, SVGIG (reference sequence). Trimming stripped 0 bases from V and 4 bases from J, with 7 bases between. The CDR3 covers 13 residues. For the CDR3, the DNA is TGTGCCTGGAGTGTAGGATCCGGAAACACCATATATTTT. It is translated as CAWSVGSGNTIYF.

The chain couples TRBV6-5 to TRBJ2-5, with D perhaps matching TRBD2 (7 bases). Germline V gene lookup returns CDR1 MNHEY and CDR2 SVGAGI. This CDR3 has 14 amino acids. V lost 8 bases and J 3 bases, leaving 16 bases between the germline ends. The CDR3 DNA follows: TGTGCCAGCGGACTGGGGGGGCGTGAAGAGACCCAGTACTTC. This encodes CASGLGGREETQYF.

The chain carries TRBV2 and TRBJ1-4; tentatively, D is TRBD1 (6 bases). CDR1 SNHLY and CDR2 FYNNEI come from the germline V gene. The V end lost 8 bases, the J end lost 8 bases, and 12 bases lay between the germline ends. The CDR3 is 12 amino acids. The CDR3, as DNA: TGTGCCAGCGCCAGGGGAGGGGAAAAACTGTTTTTT. Amino acids: CASARGGEKLFF. Supplemented by reference TRBV2 and TRBJ1-4, the full variable domain reads EPEVTQTPSHQVTQMGQEVILRCVPISNHLYFYWYRQILGQKVEFLVSFYNNEISEKSEIFDDQFSVERPDGSNFTLKIRSTKLEDSAMYFCASARGGEKLFFGSGTQLSVL.

The V and J genes are TRBV7-9 and TRBJ2-7; 7 positions match TRBD1. V shed 2 bases, J shed 5 bases, and the junction held 9 bases outside the gene matches. The CDR3 is made up of 15 amino acids. Looked up from germline, CDR1 is SEHNR and CDR2 is FQNEAQ (reference sequence). The CDR3 loop reads CASSLLIGGEDEQYF. In DNA form, the CDR3 reads TGTGCCAGCAGCTTATTGATAGGGGGCGAGGACGAGCAGTACTTC.

This clone occurred once. This sequence joins TRBV6-1 and TRBJ1-4; 8 nucleotides match TRBD1. The CDR3 loop spans 15 amino acids. From germline, CDR1 is MNHNS and CDR2 SASEGT. Unmatched junction bases numbered 5, after V lost 3 bases and J lost 5 bases. The chain's CDR3 is CASSDNRGTNEKLFF. CDR3 in DNA: TGTGCCAGCAGTGACAACAGGGGGACGAATGAAAAACTGTTTTTT.

The V gene is TRBV28, the J gene TRBJ2-1, with D unresolved. V was trimmed by 3 bases and J by 9 bases, leaving 6 bases between them. The CDR3 is made up of 11 amino acids. Germline V gives CDR1 MDHEN, CDR2 SYDVKM. CDR3 bases: TGTGCCAGCAGTTTGAGTAGTGAGCAGTTCTTC. Its protein is CASSLSSEQFF.

The rearrangement joins TRBV6-5 to TRBJ1-2, with a possible D match to TRBD1 (5 bases). The CDR3 contains 11 residues. CDR1 is MNHEY, CDR2 SVGAGI, per germline. V was trimmed by 6 bases and J by 13 bases, leaving 15 bases between them. The CDR3 region is CASSETRGGTF. CDR3 sequence (DNA): TGTGCCAGCAGCGAGACACGCGGGGGCACCTTC.

In nucleotides, the CDR3 is TGCGCCAGCAGCTTGGAGGACAGGGGGCCTTACGAGCAGTACTTC. This encodes CASSLEDRGPYEQYF. The chain links TRBV5-1 to TRBJ2-7; TRBD1 aligns across 11 bases. Germline loops: CDR1 SGHRS, CDR2 YFSETQ. The CDR3 contains 15 residues. J lost 4 bases, V lost 0 bases, and 3 bases had no gene match.

The V and J genes are TRBV7-3 and TRBJ1-1; no clear D. The CDR3 spans 15 residues. Per the germline V gene, CDR1 is SGHTA and CDR2 is FQGTGA. The ends were cut back, 1 base at V and 1 base at J, with 10 bases in the middle. CDR3 region: CASSLISVKNTEAFF. CDR3 DNA: TGTGCCAGCAGCTTAATCTCTGTAAAGAACACTGAAGCTTTCTTT.

This clone showed up just a few times. The gene calls are TRBV29-1 and TRBJ1-2; the D gene is possibly TRBD1 (5 bases). Looked up from germline, CDR1 is SQVTM and CDR2 is ANQGSEA. V lost 5 bases, J lost 4 bases, and 8 bases lay in between. The CDR3 runs to 11 residues. The CDR3 sequence is CSVQGVYGYTF. CDR3 bases: TGCAGCGTTCAAGGGGTCTATGGCTACACCTTC.

V usage is TRBV7-6 and J usage is TRBJ2-1; TRBD1 matches at 7 bases. Unmatched junction bases numbered 4, after V lost 1 base and J lost 4 bases. The CDR3 totals 15 residues. Germline V CDR1 and CDR2: SGHVS, FNYEAQ. The chain's CDR3 is CASSLVGGQYNEQFF. In nucleotides, the CDR3 is TGTGCCAGCAGCTTAGTAGGGGGCCAATACAATGAGCAGTTCTTC.

A note on this clone: Other DNA sequences in this sample translate to the same CDR3. The chain carries TRBV2 and TRBJ1-5; D ambiguous. The CDR3 contains 12 residues. Trimming left V 3 bases short and J 4 bases short, with 4 bases between. Germline values: CDR1 SNHLY, CDR2 FYNNEI. The DNA for the CDR3 is TGTGCCAGCAGTGAGGGAAATCAGCCCCAGCATTTT. Translation gives CASSEGNQPQHF. The full variable domain, rest sourced from reference TRBV2 and TRBJ1-5, is EPEVTQTPSHQVTQMGQEVILRCVPISNHLYFYWYRQILGQKVEFLVSFYNNEISEKSEIFDDQFSVERPDGSNFTLKIRSTKLEDSAMYFCASSEGNQPQHFGDGTRLSIL.

This clone was counted between two and nine times. The genes are TRBV19 and TRBJ2-1; TRBD1 matches 8 bases. After removal of 4 bases from V and 2 bases from J, the junction contained 1 base not matched to a gene. CDR3 length: 14 amino acids. Germline V lookup: CDR1 LNHDA, CDR2 SQIVND (reference sequence). The CDR3 nucleotides read TGTGCCAGTAGTAAGGACAGGGCCTACAATGAGCAGTTCTTC. Encoded protein: CASSKDRAYNEQFF.

The gene calls are TRBV5-6 and TRBJ2-3; D unresolved. The CDR3 runs to 16 residues. The germline gives CDR1 SGHDT, CDR2 YYEEEE. Trimming took off 0 bases at V and 2 bases at J, with 13 bases between the two ends. This CDR3 reads CASSLVVDGFTDTQYF. DNA of the CDR3: TGTGCCAGCAGCTTGGTTGTCGATGGATTCACAGATACGCAGTATTTT. The variable domain in full, with the rest retrieved from reference TRBV5-6 and TRBJ2-3, is DAGVTQSPTHLIKTRGQQVTLRCSPKSGHDTVSWYQQALGQGPQFIFQYYEEEERQRGNFPDRFSGHQFPNYSSELNVNALLLGDSALYLCASSLVVDGFTDTQYFGPGTRLTVL.

V usage is TRBV6-5 and J usage is TRBJ1-2; D is uncertain. The germline gives CDR1 MNHEY, CDR2 SVGAGI. The CDR3 has 12 residues. V lost 4 bases, J lost 8 bases, and 11 bases lay in between. Written as DNA, the CDR3 is TGTGCCAGCAGTTCCACGGGAAGAGGCTACACCTTC. Protein: CASSSTGRGYTF.

V usage is TRBV9 and J usage is TRBJ2-3; D tentatively fits TRBD1 or TRBD2 (5 bases each). Between the trimmed V and J ends, which lost 5 bases and 4 bases, there was a span of 20 bases. The CDR3 contains 16 residues. The V gene's germline CDR1 is SGDLS and CDR2 YYNGEE. DNA of the CDR3: TGTGCCAGCAGGGGGAGTGAAGGGGCTCGGGCAGATACGCAGTATTTT. Translated: CASRGSEGARADTQYF.

The chain combines TRBV29-1 with TRBJ1-2, with 8 bases that match TRBD1. CDR1 is SQVTM, CDR2 ANQGSEA, per germline. Trimming cost V 6 bases and J 4 bases; bases outside gene matches: 4. The length of the CDR3 is 12 residues. The CDR3 loop is CSVEDRAYGYTF. The CDR3 DNA follows: TGCAGCGTAGAGGACAGGGCCTATGGCTACACCTTC.